This entry lists 5 T cell receptor beta chains sequenced from one sample in a study of cytomegalovirus exposure and HLA in healthy donors. The PCR was carried out with 60 Vbeta primers and 13 Jbeta primers. The method was immunoSEQ multiplex PCR; TCRdb's version includes in-frame clones alone and lacks a portion of them. Of 150,000 to 160,000 clones listed, approximately 74% were seen once; the top ten hold roughly 2.8%. The specimen was PBMCs. The receptors come from a young man in good health and CMV-seronegative.

The V gene is TRBV10-2, the J gene TRBJ1-6; D not resolved. Trimming pared 3 bases from V and 7 bases from J, leaving 13 bases between. The CDR3 has 15 amino acids. Germline loops: CDR1 WSHSY, CDR2 SAAADI. CDR3 DNA sequence: TGCGCCAGCAGTGACCACAGTCGAGGGAATTCACCCCTCCACTTT. Its translation is CASSDHSRGNSPLHF.

The rearrangement links TRBV11-2 to TRBJ2-1; D is perhaps TRBD1 (6 bases). Deletions cut 1 base from V and 4 bases from J, with 17 bases between. The CDR3 is 17 amino acids. Germline loops: CDR1 SGHAT, CDR2 FQNNGV. CDR3 in DNA: TGTGCCAGCAGCTTAGTAGGGCGGCAGGGGAAATACAATGAGCAGTTCTTC. As protein: CASSLVGRQGKYNEQFF.

The rearrangement links TRBV9 to TRBJ1-1; D is unclear. From germline, CDR1 is SGDLS and CDR2 YYNGEE. The V and J ends lost 3 bases and 1 base respectively, with 10 bases between them. The CDR3 consists of 14 residues. CDR3 nucleotide sequence: TGTGCCAGCAGCGGAGGGCCCCGGAACACTGAAGCTTTCTTT. As protein: CASSGGPRNTEAFF.

The CDR3 DNA reads TGTGCCAGCAGTGAACAGGGTGGCCAGCCCCAGCATTTT. It specifies CASSEQGGQPQHF. The chain has TRBV6-4 and TRBJ1-5; a possible D gene is TRBD1 (6 bases). In germline, CDR1 is MRHNA, CDR2 SNTAGT. V lost 3 bases and J 7 bases, leaving 10 bases between the germline ends. The CDR3 covers 13 residues.

The rearrangement uses TRBV5-1 and TRBJ1-1, with TRBD1 as a possible D gene (6 bases). V lost 0 bases and J lost 5, with 20 bases in between. CDR3 size: 17 residues. Germline lookup yields CDR1 SGHRS and CDR2 YFSETQ. The CDR3 sequence: CASSLEYDSRGRTEAFF. In DNA, the CDR3 is TGCGCCAGCAGCTTGGAGTACGATTCCAGGGGTAGGACTGAAGCTTTCTTT.